This entry is about one T cell receptor beta chain. Its antigen is currently not known. The input lacks base qualities; no much larger clone sits a single base away. At the junction V is shortened by 0 bases and J by 8 bases; bases outside the gene matches: 3. From its cysteine to its phenylalanine, the CDR3 spans 13 amino acids. Solely the CDR3 DNA is kept, with 39 bases framed from the first base. CDR1 and CDR2 are drawn from the germline V gene: MNHEY, SVGAGI. TCRbeta CDR3 regions were amplified from genomic DNA using the immunoSEQ Assay, a bias-controlled multiplex PCR. As for how the authors treated the data: The number of nucleated cells in each sample was estimated by amplification of reference gene primers within the assay. To quantify the absolute abundance of each unique TCRbeta CDR3 rearrangement, sequence reads were collapsed and filtered. For each sample, productive Simpson clonality was calculated by taking the square root of Simpson's diversity index across productive rearrangements. TCRdb took over this immuneACCESS table, retaining in-frame rearrangements with V and J assigned. Such tables are incomplete; in checked studies, under half of the missing clones stem from an unresolved V gene, and the remainder is unexplained. That table is the source of V, J and clone size, and D and trimming were worked out from the DNA. Counted in this sample were roughly 150,000 clones; around 81% of them appeared once. Of the sample, more than 5% is held by the ten largest clones.

This specimen comes from a study of blood T cell repertoires in COVID-19 (TCRdb year 2020). With regard to the full study: Samples from collaborators originated in the United States, Italy and Spain and spanned both the acute and convalescent phases of COVID-19. The material from the prospective study consisted of cDNA or gDNA derived from T cells, B-cell-depleted T cells, or PBMCs. The repertoires were made available in a free public database intended to serve as a resource for research on the immune response to SARS-CoV-2. Deeply sampled blood TCRbeta repertoires from subjects exposed to, actively infected with, or recovered from COVID-19 were included in the dataset. The samples were drawn from the first 160 participants of the ongoing ImmuneRACE study and from 1,254 subjects provided by 6 global collaborators. Nearly every sample came with metadata listing a de-identified subject ID, COVID-19 status, age in years and sex. Where available, HLA class I and class II types were obtained from metadata supplied by the sample provider rather than from assay-based typing.

The study at large found these results: Clinical and demographic metadata were provided uncurated, with the amount varying by source and participant.

Enrolling through a virtual design, the prospective study's participants ranged in age from roughly 18 to 89 years and lived across roughly 24 United States geographic areas. In the prospective study, cohorts were assigned on the basis of participant-reported clinical history obtained from a screening survey and a study questionnaire. ImmuneRACE Cohort 3 recovered participants were defined by two consecutive negative NP/OP PCR tests, healthcare professional clearance, or symptom resolution. In the prospective study, mobile phlebotomists collected whole blood, serum and a nasopharyngeal or oropharyngeal swab from each participant. Participants in the prospective study had the option to provide additional blood draws and questionnaires over a 2-month period. Blood samples from the prospective study were shipped frozen or at room temperature prior to DNA extraction.

Recombination linked TRBV6-5 to TRBJ1-2, with 7 bases aligning to TRBD1. The TCR was taken from a middle-aged woman who had recovered from COVID-19. Sequenced input: PBMCs or T cells enriched from blood (not recorded which). The CDR3 reads CASSYSTGNGYTF. The DNA reads as follows: TGTGCCAGCAGTTACTCGACAGGGAACGGCTACACCTTC.